The 14 T cell receptor beta chains reported below all come from one sample, sequenced in a study of blood T cell repertoires in COVID-19 (dated by TCRdb to about 2020). Library construction relied on the immunoSEQ multiplex PCR assay. Held by TCRdb, this immuneACCESS table contains in-frame sequences only and omits some clones. Under half of the omission traces to an unresolved V gene where checked; the cause of the rest is unknown. A total of roughly 300,000 clones appear in this sample, approximately 81% of them only once. Less than 3% of the sample is in the top ten clones. The source material was peripheral blood. The receptors stem from a woman aged 55-69 years with active or convalescent COVID-19.

The V and J genes are TRBV4-2 and TRBJ1-2; D is possibly TRBD1 (6 bases). The CDR3 loop spans 14 amino acids. Germline CDR1 LGHNA, CDR2 YNFKEQ. The germline V and J ends were trimmed by 4 bases and 7 bases, with 16 bases remaining between them. The CDR3 loop is CASSRVTGTSGYTF. The DNA of the CDR3 is TGTGCCAGCAGCCGAGTAACAGGGACTAGTGGCTACACCTTC.

As DNA, the CDR3 is TGTGCCAGCAGCTTAGGGGCAGGGGGCGTTGGGGGCTACACCTTC. It codes for CASSLGAGGVGGYTF. The chain links TRBV13 to TRBJ1-2; TRBD1 matches at 8 bases. The CDR3 runs 15 residues. CDR1 is PRHDT, CDR2 FYEKMQ, per germline (reference sequence). V shed 0 bases, J shed 8 bases, and the junction held 8 bases outside the gene matches.

This clone was recorded many times. The chain joins TRBV19 to TRBJ1-2, with D unresolved. Germline V gene sequence: CDR1 LNHDA, CDR2 SQIVND (reference sequence). CDR3 length: 13 amino acids. The ends were cut back, 7 bases at V and 4 bases at J, with 13 bases in the middle. The CDR3 loop reads CASMAPGLYGYTF. The CDR3 nucleotides are TGTGCCAGTATGGCCCCTGGTCTCTATGGCTACACCTTC.

This chain joins TRBV7-2 and TRBJ2-5, with 9 positions matching TRBD2. This CDR3 contains 14 residues. The germline gives CDR1 SGHTA, CDR2 FQGNSA. V lost 11 bases to trimming and J lost 4 bases; unmatched junction nucleotides: 11. CDR3 sequence (DNA): TGTGCCGTGAGGGCGGGGGGGCCGGCAGAGACCCAGTACTTC. The encoded protein is CAVRAGGPAETQYF.

V is TRBV6-5 and J is TRBJ2-7, with 7 nucleotides matching TRBD1. Germline V lookup: CDR1 MNHEY, CDR2 SVGAGI. This CDR3 region has 13 residues. The V and J ends lost 6 bases and 3 bases, in that order; junction bases with no gene match: 5. DNA of the CDR3: TGTGCCAGCAGCCAGTACAGGGGCTACGAGCAGTACTTC. It yields the protein CASSQYRGYEQYF.

V gene TRBV10-3 combines with J gene TRBJ2-5, with 10 positions matching TRBD1. The length of the CDR3 is 13 residues. The germline V gene has CDR1 ENHRY and CDR2 SYGVKD. The junction had 3 bases not matched to a gene; V was cut back by 9 bases and J by 2 bases. The CDR3 nucleotides read TGTGCCATTGGGACAGGGGATCAAGAGACCCAGTACTTC. This sequence encodes CAIGTGDQETQYF.

This chain joins TRBV7-8 and TRBJ1-1; a possible D gene is TRBD1 (6 bases). Germline V gene lookup returns CDR1 SGHVS and CDR2 FQNEAQ. The CDR3 contains 18 residues. V was trimmed by 2 bases and J by 3 bases, leaving 22 bases between them. CDR3 sequence reads: CASSLRRGIGQEYTEAFF. The CDR3 region has the DNA TGTGCCAGCAGCTTACGCAGGGGTATCGGACAAGAATACACTGAAGCTTTCTTT.

The chain uses TRBV7-3 and TRBJ2-3; possibly TRBD2 for D (6 bases). Trimming stripped 1 base from V and 3 bases from J, with 8 bases between. In germline, CDR1 is SGHTA, CDR2 FQGTGA. This CDR3 comprises 14 residues. The CDR3 region has the DNA TGTGCCAGCAGCTTAAACGGGGGAACAGATACGCAGTATTTT. This translates into CASSLNGGTDTQYF.

This chain links TRBV18 with TRBJ1-1; perhaps TRBD1 as D (5 bases). This CDR3 contains 16 residues. In germline, CDR1 is KGHSH, CDR2 LQKENI. The ends were cut back, 3 bases at V and 3 bases at J, with 17 bases in the middle. The CDR3 reads CASSPARGGVDTEAFF. The CDR3 DNA reads TGTGCCAGCTCACCGGCCCGGGGGGGGGTGGACACTGAAGCTTTCTTT.

V usage is TRBV4-2 and J usage is TRBJ2-7; 10 positions match TRBD1. Germline loops: CDR1 LGHNA, CDR2 YNFKEQ. The CDR3 totals 15 residues. J was trimmed by 4 bases and V by 2 bases; bases with no gene match: 5. The CDR3 reads CASSQTGTGAYEQYF. The DNA of the CDR3 is TGTGCCAGCAGCCAAACCGGGACAGGGGCATACGAGCAGTACTTC.

This chain uses TRBV5-1 with TRBJ2-3, with 10 bases fitting TRBD2. The CDR3 has 18 residues. CDR1 SGHRS and CDR2 YFSETQ come from the germline V gene. With V trimmed by 0 bases and J by 2 bases, 9 bases remained unmatched. CDR3 sequence reads: CASSLAGASGGLTDTQYF. CDR3 DNA: TGCGCCAGCAGCTTGGCGGGGGCTAGCGGGGGCCTCACAGATACGCAGTATTTT.

The V call is TRBV9, the J call TRBJ1-2; D remains ambiguous. The CDR3 is 11 residues long. Trimming removed 3 bases at V and 8 bases at J, with 8 bases between. CDR1 is SGDLS and CDR2 is YYNGEE in the germline V gene. CDR3 region: CASSDLYGYTF. Written as DNA, the CDR3 is TGTGCCAGCAGCGACCTATACGGCTACACCTTC.

The chain employs TRBV7-9 and TRBJ1-3; TRBD1 matches at 9 bases. CDR1 is SEHNR and CDR2 is FQNEAQ in the germline V gene (reference sequence). With V trimmed by 4 bases and J by 2 bases, 3 bases remained unmatched. The CDR3 contains 15 residues. This CDR3 is CASSSGDRAGNTIYF. CDR3 nucleotide sequence: TGTGCCAGCAGCTCAGGGGACAGGGCTGGAAACACCATATATTTT.

The chain is built from TRBV7-3 and TRBJ1-1; tentative D call: TRBD1 (5 bases). V was trimmed by 2 bases and J by 1 base, leaving 11 bases between them. CDR1 SGHTA and CDR2 FQGTGA come from the germline V gene. The CDR3 runs to 15 residues. The CDR3 region has the DNA TGTGCCAGCAGCTTACAACAGGCCCGGAACACTGAAGCTTTCTTT. This encodes CASSLQQARNTEAFF.